The 23 T cell receptor beta chains presented below share a single source sample, sequenced in a study of blood T cell repertoires in COVID-19. TCRdb keeps only in-frame clones here, not all; method: immunoSEQ multiplex PCR. The sample has some 360,000 clones, over 85% seen once. The material sequenced was peripheral blood. The receptors shown here come from a woman in her sixties with COVID-19, enrolled during active disease.

The V call is TRBV6-5, the J call TRBJ2-1; 9 bases line up with TRBD1. This CDR3 has 16 amino acids. Germline V gives CDR1 MNHEY, CDR2 SVGAGI. Trimming at V came to 2 bases and at J to 4 bases, leaving 6 bases not matched to a gene. CDR3 loop: CASSYAVGTGYNEQFF. The CDR3 nucleotides read TGTGCCAGCAGTTACGCAGTTGGGACAGGGTACAATGAGCAGTTCTTC.

This clone was picked up a small number of times. At one end the junction does not follow the germline gene, possibly because of a read error. The rearrangement joins TRBV10-3 to TRBJ2-5; D gene uncertain. The CDR3 runs to 15 residues. The germline CDR1 and CDR2 sequences are ENHRY and SYGVKD. In DNA, the CDR3 is TGTGCCATCAGTCAGTCACCCCGCTTCGGGGAGACCCAGTACTTC. It is translated as CAISQSPRFGETQYF.

In this sample, this clone turned up once. The chain is built from TRBV5-1 and TRBJ1-4; TRBD1 aligns across 11 bases. The CDR3 loop spans 15 amino acids. Germline CDR1 is SGHRS and CDR2 is YFSETQ. V lost 1 base to trimming and J lost 7 bases; unmatched junction nucleotides: 3. In DNA form, the CDR3 reads TGCGCCAGCAGCTTGTTTGGACAGGGGGCTGAAAAACTGTTTTTT. It encodes CASSLFGQGAEKLFF. The complete variable domain, with remaining parts taken from reference TRBV5-1 and TRBJ1-4, reads KAGVTQTPRYLIKTRGQQVTLSCSPISGHRSVSWYQQTPGQGLQFLFEYFSETQRNKGNFPGRFSGRQFSNSRSEMNVSTLELGDSALYLCASSLFGQGAEKLFFGSGTQLSVL.

The genes are TRBV9 and TRBJ2-7; 7 nucleotides align to TRBD1. The CDR3 is 15 amino acids. Germline V lookup: CDR1 SGDLS, CDR2 YYNGEE. Trimming cost V 4 bases and J 0 bases; bases outside gene matches: 7. In nucleotides, the CDR3 is TGTGCCAGCAGCTTTGGACAGGCTAACTCCTACGAGCAGTACTTC. Protein product: CASSFGQANSYEQYF.

The chain is built from TRBV5-1 and TRBJ2-2; 7 bases fit TRBD1. CDR3 length: 15 residues. The germline CDR1 and CDR2 sequences are SGHRS and YFSETQ. J lost 2 bases, V lost 4 bases, and 5 bases had no gene match. The CDR3: CASSLGDRNTGELFF. The CDR3 DNA sequence: TGCGCCAGCAGCCTAGGGGACAGAAACACCGGGGAGCTGTTTTTT.

V usage is TRBV7-3 and J usage is TRBJ1-1; D is unclear. The CDR3 totals 14 residues. Per germline, CDR1 SGHTA and CDR2 FQGTGA. V was shortened by 5 bases and J by 4 bases, with 14 bases between the two germline ends. CDR3 DNA: TGTGCCAGCAGCCTAAACGACGGGAGCACTGAAGCTTTCTTT. The encoded protein is CASSLNDGSTEAFF.

Details on this clone: The sample contains more than one DNA sequence encoding this CDR3. This chain joins TRBV5-1 and TRBJ1-1; the match to TRBD1 covers 8 bases. The CDR3 covers 14 residues. CDR1 is SGHRS, CDR2 YFSETQ, per germline. The junction had 3 bases not matched to a gene; V was cut back by 4 bases and J by 1 base. CDR3 residues: CASSPGQGNTEAFF. DNA of the CDR3: TGCGCCAGCAGCCCAGGACAGGGGAACACTGAAGCTTTCTTT.

The V and J genes are TRBV7-2 and TRBJ1-3; D is ambiguous. The CDR3 is made up of 16 amino acids. The V and J ends lost 5 bases and 0 bases respectively, with 14 bases between them. Germline V gene data show CDR1 as SGHTA and CDR2 as FQGNSA. CDR3 in DNA: TGTGCCAGCAGCATCGTCGGGTCCGTCTCTGGAAACACCATATATTTT. Protein: CASSIVGSVSGNTIYF.

The chain joins TRBV6-5 to TRBJ2-3, with TRBD1 as a possible D gene (5 bases). V shed 9 bases and J shed 7 bases, with 20 bases lying between them. Germline CDR1 reads MNHEY; CDR2 reads SVGAGI. This CDR3 has 14 residues. CDR3 protein: CASKGDYQTNTQYF. The CDR3 DNA reads as TGTGCCAGTAAAGGGGATTATCAAACGAATACGCAGTATTTT.

The table lists this clone with a count of one. The chain recombines TRBV5-1 with TRBJ2-7; 9 positions match TRBD2. The CDR3 runs to 13 residues. With 7 bases clipped from V and 6 bases from J, the junction kept 8 bases outside the gene matches. The germline V gene has CDR1 SGHRS and CDR2 YFSETQ. The CDR3 DNA is TGCGCCAGCGGCTCTAGCGGGGAATCCGAGCAGTACTTC. Translation: CASGSSGESEQYF.

The J gene is TRBJ1-5, the V gene TRBV6-9, with D possibly matching TRBD1 (6 bases). The CDR3 runs 13 residues. The V gene's germline CDR1 is MNHGY and CDR2 SVAAGI. Trimming cost V 4 bases and J 7 bases, with 11 bases left between them. CDR3 residues: CASSSGVEQPQHF. In nucleotides, the CDR3 is TGTGCCAGCAGTTCAGGGGTTGAGCAGCCCCAGCATTTT.

The gene calls are TRBV3-1 (or the pseudogene TRBV3-2) and TRBJ1-2; D is possibly TRBD1 (5 bases). There are 14 residues in the CDR3. V lost 6 bases to trimming and J lost 8 bases, with 19 bases between them. Germline loops: CDR1 LGHDT, CDR2 YNNKEL (reference sequence). CDR3 DNA: TGTGCCAGCAGAACAACCGGGACTCCTCTAGGCTACACCTTC. It is translated as CASRTTGTPLGYTF.

This chain connects TRBV5-6 to TRBJ2-5; a weak D match, TRBD2 (5 bases). Germline CDR1 is SGHDT and CDR2 is YYEEEE. Trimming took 1 base from V and 6 from J, leaving 10 bases between them. The CDR3 extends over 13 amino acids. The CDR3 DNA follows: TGTGCCAGCAGCTTGCGGGAAAGGAAGACCCAGTACTTC. Translating it yields CASSLRERKTQYF.

Written as DNA, the CDR3 is TGTGCCAGCAGTTTAGCCGGGGGGCTCCAGGCTGAAGCTTTCTTT. Protein product: CASSLAGGLQAEAFF. V usage is TRBV28 and J usage is TRBJ1-1; D may be TRBD1 (6 bases). Germline V gives CDR1 MDHEN, CDR2 SYDVKM. Trimming left V 2 bases short and J 6 bases short, with 16 bases between. The CDR3 covers 15 residues.

The sample holds one count of this clone. The chain couples TRBV5-5 to TRBJ2-3, with a possible D match to TRBD2 (6 bases). The CDR3 length is 15 residues. From germline, CDR1 is SGHKS and CDR2 YYEKEE (reference sequence). The V gene lost 5 bases and the J gene lost 6 bases, with 19 bases spanning the gap. The DNA of the CDR3 is TGTGCCAGCAGTGAGCCGGGACTCCCTCCGGATACGCAGTATTTT. Amino acid sequence: CASSEPGLPPDTQYF.

The V and J genes are TRBV19 and TRBJ1-5, with 7 bases lining up with TRBD1. The V gene end was trimmed by 9 bases and the J gene end by 7 bases; junction bases not matched to a gene: 21. CDR3 length: 17 amino acids. CDR1 and CDR2 from the germline V gene are LNHDA and SQIVND (reference sequence). The CDR3, as DNA: TGTGCCAGCCCGTTCAGTATTCGGACAGGCGAGCCCCAGCCCCAGCATTTT. Amino acids: CASPFSIRTGEPQPQHF.

V gene TRBV3-1 (or the pseudogene TRBV3-2) combines with J gene TRBJ1-3, with a tentative D call TRBD1 (5 bases). Germline CDR1 and CDR2: LGHDT and YNNKEL (reference sequence). The CDR3 extends over 15 amino acids. V was cut by 4 bases and J by 2 bases, with 12 bases left in between. CDR3 protein: CASSRAGTAGNTIYF. For the CDR3, the DNA is TGTGCCAGCAGCCGGGCGGGGACGGCTGGAAACACCATATATTTT.

The chain has TRBV9 and TRBJ2-5, with D unclear. Germline V lookup: CDR1 SGDLS, CDR2 YYNGEE. The CDR3 length is 14 residues. V lost 4 bases and J lost 3, with 13 bases in between. The CDR3 is CASSPTPLKETQYF. In nucleotides, the CDR3 is TGTGCCAGCAGCCCTACGCCCTTAAAAGAGACCCAGTACTTC.

The V and J genes are TRBV6-1 and TRBJ2-6; D uncertain. The ends were cut back, 2 bases at V and 3 bases at J, with 11 bases in the middle. Germline V gives CDR1 MNHNS, CDR2 SASEGT. The CDR3 consists of 16 residues. The CDR3 bases are TGTGCCAGCAGTGAACCTGGGCAGAATGGGGCCAACGTCCTGACTTTC. Amino acid sequence: CASSEPGQNGANVLTF.

J is TRBJ2-7 and V is TRBV5-1, with 8 bases aligning to TRBD2. The J segment lost 7 bases and the V segment lost 4 bases, leaving 10 bases of the junction unmatched. Germline V gene data show CDR1 as SGHRS and CDR2 as YFSETQ. CDR3 length equals 14 residues. The CDR3 region is CASSQTIAGLEQYF. DNA for the CDR3: TGCGCCAGCAGCCAGACGATAGCGGGGCTGGAGCAGTACTTC.

This clone appeared a single time. V usage is TRBV7-2 and J usage is TRBJ2-3; 11 nucleotides align to TRBD2. The length of the CDR3 is 15 residues. J was trimmed by 8 bases and V by 3 bases; bases with no gene match: 7. Germline V gives CDR1 SGHTA, CDR2 FQGNSA. The CDR3 spells CASSLSSGGAVTQYF. DNA of the CDR3: TGTGCCAGCAGCTTGAGTAGCGGGGGGGCAGTTACGCAGTATTTT.

The gene calls are TRBV2 and TRBJ2-6; D not resolved. This CDR3 has 15 amino acids. With 7 bases removed from V and 1 base from J, the gap between germline ends came to 11 bases. Germline V gives CDR1 SNHLY, CDR2 FYNNEI. The CDR3 protein is CASMAESSGANVLTF. The CDR3 DNA follows: TGTGCCAGCATGGCAGAATCTTCTGGGGCCAACGTCCTGACTTTC.

In this sample, this clone turned up once. The rearrangement joins TRBV30 to TRBJ1-5, with D possibly matching TRBD1 (5 bases). Germline V lookup: CDR1 GTSNPN, CDR2 SVGIG (reference sequence). Trimming pared 0 bases from V and 4 bases from J, leaving 10 bases between. The length of the CDR3 is 14 residues. Here the CDR3 DNA reads TGTGCCTGGAGTGTAGGGGATCTTAATCAGCCCCAGCATTTT. It yields the protein CAWSVGDLNQPQHF. Using reference TRBV30 and TRBJ1-5 for the parts outside the CDR3, the full variable domain is SQTIHQWPATLVQPVGSPLSLECTVEGTSNPNLYWYRQAAGRGLQLLFYSVGIGQISSEVPQNLSASRPQDRQFILSSKKLLLSDSGFYLCAWSVGDLNQPQHFGDGTRLSIL.